This T cell receptor beta chain was found in a study of cytomegalovirus exposure and HLA in healthy donors. Study at large: As released early, the data held 70 million to 95 million unique TCRs from HLA-typed donors.

There are a few counts of this clone. The antigen remains undetermined. PCR used 60 Vbeta primers and 13 Jbeta primers. Using immunoSEQ multiplex PCR, the repertoire was profiled, and TCRdb retains in-frame clones only, with some absent. The sample has under 150,000 clones, 83% seen once. CDR3 length: 13 residues. V was clipped by 2 bases and J by 5 bases, with 9 bases between them. CDR1 is SNHLY and CDR2 is FYNNEI in the germline V gene. Study findings and constraints: A later analysis linked a missense variant in DCLRE1C to the trimming of TCR beta V and J genes.

Each donor was healthy, and each was a bone marrow donor. This TCR came from a girl aged 2 to 9 in good health and CMV-seronegative. The V call is TRBV2, the J call TRBJ1-1; the D gene is possibly TRBD1 (6 bases). The sample was PBMCs. In DNA, the CDR3 is TGTGCCAGCAGTGAATACCAGGGGACTGAAGCTTTCTTT. It yields the protein CASSEYQGTEAFF.